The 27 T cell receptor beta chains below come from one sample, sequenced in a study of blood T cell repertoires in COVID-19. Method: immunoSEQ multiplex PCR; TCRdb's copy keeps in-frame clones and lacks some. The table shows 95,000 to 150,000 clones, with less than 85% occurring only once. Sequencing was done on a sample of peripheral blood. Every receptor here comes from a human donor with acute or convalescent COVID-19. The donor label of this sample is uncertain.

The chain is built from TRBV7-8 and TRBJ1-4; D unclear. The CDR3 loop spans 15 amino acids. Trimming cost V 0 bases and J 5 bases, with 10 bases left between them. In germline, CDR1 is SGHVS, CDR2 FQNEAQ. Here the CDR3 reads CASSLARQTNEKLFF. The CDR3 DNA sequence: TGTGCCAGCAGCTTAGCGCGACAAACCAATGAAAAACTGTTTTTT. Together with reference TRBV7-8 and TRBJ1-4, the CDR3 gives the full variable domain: GAGVSQSPRYKVAKRGQDVALRCDPISGHVSLFWYQQALGQGPEFLTYFQNEAQLDKSGLPSDRFFAERPEGSVSTLKIQRTQQEDSAVYLCASSLARQTNEKLFFGSGTQLSVL.

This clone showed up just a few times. DNA for the CDR3: TGTGCCAGCAGTTTAGCAGCTGCTCAGCCCCAGCATTTT. Translating it yields CASSLAAAQPQHF. The rearrangement joins TRBV12-3 or TRBV12-4 to TRBJ1-5; D unclear. This CDR3 contains 13 residues. Trimming took 0 bases from V and 6 from J, leaving 6 bases between them.

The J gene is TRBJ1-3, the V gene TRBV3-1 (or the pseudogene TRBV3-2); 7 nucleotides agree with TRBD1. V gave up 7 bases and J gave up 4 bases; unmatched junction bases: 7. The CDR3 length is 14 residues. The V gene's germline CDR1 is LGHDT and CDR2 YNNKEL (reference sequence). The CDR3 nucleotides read TGTGCCAGCAAAGTGAGGGGGCCGGGAAACACCATATATTTT. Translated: CASKVRGPGNTIYF.

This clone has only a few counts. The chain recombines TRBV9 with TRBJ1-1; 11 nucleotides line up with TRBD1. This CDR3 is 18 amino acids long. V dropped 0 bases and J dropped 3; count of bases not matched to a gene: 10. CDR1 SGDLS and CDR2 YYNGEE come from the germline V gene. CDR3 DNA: TGTGCCAGCAGCGTAGGGTGGGGACAGGGGGGTTATGACACTGAAGCTTTCTTT. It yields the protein CASSVGWGQGGYDTEAFF.

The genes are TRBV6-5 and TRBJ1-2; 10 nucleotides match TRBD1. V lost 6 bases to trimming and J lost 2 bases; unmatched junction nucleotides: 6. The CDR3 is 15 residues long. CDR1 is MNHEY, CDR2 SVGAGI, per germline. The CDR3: CASSAPDRGNYGYTF. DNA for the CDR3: TGTGCCAGCAGCGCCCCGGACAGGGGGAACTATGGCTACACCTTC.

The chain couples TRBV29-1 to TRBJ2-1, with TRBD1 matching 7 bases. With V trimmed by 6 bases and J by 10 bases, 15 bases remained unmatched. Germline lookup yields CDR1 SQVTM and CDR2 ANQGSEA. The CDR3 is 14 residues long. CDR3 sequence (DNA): TGCAGCGTCGACGGAACAAGGGGGCGGTGGGAGCAGTTCTTC. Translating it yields CSVDGTRGRWEQFF.

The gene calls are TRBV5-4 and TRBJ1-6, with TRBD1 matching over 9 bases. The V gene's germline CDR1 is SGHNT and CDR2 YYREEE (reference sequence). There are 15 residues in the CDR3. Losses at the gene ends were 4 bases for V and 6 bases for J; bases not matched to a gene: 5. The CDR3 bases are TGTGCCAGCAGCATCCGGGACAGGGCTAATTCACCCCTCCACTTT. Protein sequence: CASSIRDRANSPLHF. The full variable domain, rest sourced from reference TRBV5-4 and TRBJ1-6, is ETGVTQSPTHLIKTRGQQVTLRCSSQSGHNTVSWYQQALGQGPQFIFQYYREEENGRGNFPPRFSGLQFPNYSSELNVNALELDDSALYLCASSIRDRANSPLHFGNGTRLTVT.

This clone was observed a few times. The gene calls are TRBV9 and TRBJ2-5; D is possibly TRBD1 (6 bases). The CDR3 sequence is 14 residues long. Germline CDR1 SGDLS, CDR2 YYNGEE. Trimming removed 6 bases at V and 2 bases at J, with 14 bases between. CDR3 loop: CASTGRGGQETQYF. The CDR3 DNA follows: TGTGCCAGCACCGGCAGGGGTGGGCAAGAGACCCAGTACTTC.

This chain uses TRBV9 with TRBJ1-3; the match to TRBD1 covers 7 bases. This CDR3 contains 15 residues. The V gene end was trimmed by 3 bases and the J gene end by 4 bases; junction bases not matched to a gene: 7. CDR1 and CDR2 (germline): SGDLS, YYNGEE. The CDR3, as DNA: TGTGCCAGCAGCGCCATCGCAGGGGGAGGAAACACCATATATTTT. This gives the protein CASSAIAGGGNTIYF.

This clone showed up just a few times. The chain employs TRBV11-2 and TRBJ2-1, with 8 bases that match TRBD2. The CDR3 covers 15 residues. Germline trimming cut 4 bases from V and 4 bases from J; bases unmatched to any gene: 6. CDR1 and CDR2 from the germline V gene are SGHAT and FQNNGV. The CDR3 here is CASSSHGGGYNEQFF. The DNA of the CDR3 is TGTGCCAGCAGCTCCCACGGCGGGGGGTACAATGAGCAGTTCTTC.

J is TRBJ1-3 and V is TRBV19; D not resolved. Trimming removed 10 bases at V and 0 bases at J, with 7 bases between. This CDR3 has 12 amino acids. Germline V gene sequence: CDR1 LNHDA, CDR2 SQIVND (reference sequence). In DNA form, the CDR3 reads TGTGCCACTCTCAGCTCTGGAAACACCATATATTTT. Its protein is CATLSSGNTIYF.

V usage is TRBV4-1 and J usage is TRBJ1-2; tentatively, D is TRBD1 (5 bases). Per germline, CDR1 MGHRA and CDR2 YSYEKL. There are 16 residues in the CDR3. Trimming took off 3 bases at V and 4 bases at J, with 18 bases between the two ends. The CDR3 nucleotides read TGCGCCAGCAGCCATCTCGCAGGGTTAGGGTTCTATGGCTACACCTTC. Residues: CASSHLAGLGFYGYTF.

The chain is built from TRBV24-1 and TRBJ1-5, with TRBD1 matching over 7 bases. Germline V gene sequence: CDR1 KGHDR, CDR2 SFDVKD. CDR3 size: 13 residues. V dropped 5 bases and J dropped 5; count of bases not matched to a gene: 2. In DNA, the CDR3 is TGTGCCACCAGTGGACAGGGCTATCAGCCCCAGCATTTT. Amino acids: CATSGQGYQPQHF.

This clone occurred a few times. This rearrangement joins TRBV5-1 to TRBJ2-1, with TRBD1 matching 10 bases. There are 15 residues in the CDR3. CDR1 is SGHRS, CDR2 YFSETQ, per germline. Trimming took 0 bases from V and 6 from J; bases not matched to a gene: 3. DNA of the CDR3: TGCGCCAGCAGCTTGGCGGGACAGGGGCCCAATGAGCAGTTCTTC. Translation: CASSLAGQGPNEQFF.

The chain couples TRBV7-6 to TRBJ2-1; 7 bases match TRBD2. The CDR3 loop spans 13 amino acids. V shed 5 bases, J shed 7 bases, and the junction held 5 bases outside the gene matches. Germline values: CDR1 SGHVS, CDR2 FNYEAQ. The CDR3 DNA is TGTGCCAGCAGCCAGCGGGGTGGGAATGAGCAGTTCTTC. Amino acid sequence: CASSQRGGNEQFF.

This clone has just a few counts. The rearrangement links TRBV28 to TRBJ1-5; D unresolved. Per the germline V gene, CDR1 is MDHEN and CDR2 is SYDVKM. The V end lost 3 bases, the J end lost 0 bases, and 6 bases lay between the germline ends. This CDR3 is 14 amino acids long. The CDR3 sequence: CASSFDNSNQPQHF. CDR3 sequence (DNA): TGTGCCAGCAGTTTTGACAATAGCAATCAGCCCCAGCATTTT.

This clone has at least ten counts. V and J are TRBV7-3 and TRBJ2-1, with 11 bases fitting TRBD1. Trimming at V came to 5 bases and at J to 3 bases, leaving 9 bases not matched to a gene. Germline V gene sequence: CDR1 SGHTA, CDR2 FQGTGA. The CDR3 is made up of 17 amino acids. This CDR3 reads CASSPYPDRGRYNEQFF. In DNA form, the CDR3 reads TGTGCCAGCAGCCCATACCCGGACAGGGGGCGCTACAATGAGCAGTTCTTC.

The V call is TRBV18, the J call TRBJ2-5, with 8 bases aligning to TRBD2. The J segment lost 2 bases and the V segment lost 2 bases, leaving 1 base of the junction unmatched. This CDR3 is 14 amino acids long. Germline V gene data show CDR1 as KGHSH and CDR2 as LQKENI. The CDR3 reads CASSPGLAQETQYF. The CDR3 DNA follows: TGTGCCAGCTCACCAGGACTAGCACAAGAGACCCAGTACTTC.

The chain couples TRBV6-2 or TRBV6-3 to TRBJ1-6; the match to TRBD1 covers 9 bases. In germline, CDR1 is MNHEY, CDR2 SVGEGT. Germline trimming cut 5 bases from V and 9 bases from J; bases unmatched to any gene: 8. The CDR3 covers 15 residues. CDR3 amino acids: CASSLQGARGSPLHF. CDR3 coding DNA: TGTGCCAGCAGTCTACAGGGGGCGCGTGGTTCACCCCTCCACTTT.

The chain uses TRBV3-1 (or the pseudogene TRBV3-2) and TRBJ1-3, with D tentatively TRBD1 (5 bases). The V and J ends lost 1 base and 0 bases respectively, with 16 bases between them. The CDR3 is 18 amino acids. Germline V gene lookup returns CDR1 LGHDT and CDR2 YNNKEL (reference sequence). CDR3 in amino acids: CASSQVYRGLSSGNTIYF. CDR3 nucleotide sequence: TGTGCCAGCAGCCAAGTCTATAGGGGACTTAGCTCTGGAAACACCATATATTTT.

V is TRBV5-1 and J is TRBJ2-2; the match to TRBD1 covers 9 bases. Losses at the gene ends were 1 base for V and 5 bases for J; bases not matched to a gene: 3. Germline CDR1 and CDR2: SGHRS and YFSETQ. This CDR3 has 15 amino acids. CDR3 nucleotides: TGCGCCAGCAGCTTGTGGACAGGGGTTACCGGGGAGCTGTTTTTT. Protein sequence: CASSLWTGVTGELFF.

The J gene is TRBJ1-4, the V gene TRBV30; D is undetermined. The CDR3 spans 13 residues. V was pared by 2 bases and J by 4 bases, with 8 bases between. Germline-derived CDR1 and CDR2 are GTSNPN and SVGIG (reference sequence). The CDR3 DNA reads TGTGCCTGGAGTAGGGAGTTTAATGAAAAACTGTTTTTT. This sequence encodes CAWSREFNEKLFF.

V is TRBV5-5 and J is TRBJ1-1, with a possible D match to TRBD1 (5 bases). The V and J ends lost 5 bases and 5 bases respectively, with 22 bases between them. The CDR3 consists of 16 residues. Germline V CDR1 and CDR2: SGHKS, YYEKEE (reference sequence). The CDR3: CASRRGIGGYETEAFF. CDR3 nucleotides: TGTGCCAGCAGGCGGGGGATTGGGGGATATGAGACTGAAGCTTTCTTT. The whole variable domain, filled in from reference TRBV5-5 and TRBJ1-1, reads DAGVTQSPTHLIKTRGQQVTLRCSPISGHKSVSWYQQVLGQGPQFIFQYYEKEERGRGNFPDRFSARQFPNYSSELNVNALLLGDSALYLCASRRGIGGYETEAFFGQGTRLTVV.

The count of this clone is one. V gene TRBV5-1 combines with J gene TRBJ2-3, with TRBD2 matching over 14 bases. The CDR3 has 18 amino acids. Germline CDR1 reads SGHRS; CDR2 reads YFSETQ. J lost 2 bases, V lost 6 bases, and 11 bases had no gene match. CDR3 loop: CASTETGLAGGTTDTQYF. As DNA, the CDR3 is TGCGCCAGCACGGAAACTGGACTAGCGGGGGGTACCACAGATACGCAGTATTTT.

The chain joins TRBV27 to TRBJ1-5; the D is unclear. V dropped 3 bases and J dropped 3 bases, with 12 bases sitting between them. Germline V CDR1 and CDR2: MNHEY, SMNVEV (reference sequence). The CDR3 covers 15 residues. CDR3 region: CASSFNGFTNQPQHF. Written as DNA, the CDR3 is TGTGCCAGCAGTTTTAACGGTTTTACCAATCAGCCCCAGCATTTT.

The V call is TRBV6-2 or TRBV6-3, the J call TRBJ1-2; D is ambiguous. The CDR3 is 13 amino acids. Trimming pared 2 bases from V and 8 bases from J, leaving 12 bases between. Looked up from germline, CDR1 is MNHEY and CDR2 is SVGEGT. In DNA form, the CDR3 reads TGTGCCAGCAGTTACAGCGGAAGGAGCGGCTACACCTTC. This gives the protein CASSYSGRSGYTF.

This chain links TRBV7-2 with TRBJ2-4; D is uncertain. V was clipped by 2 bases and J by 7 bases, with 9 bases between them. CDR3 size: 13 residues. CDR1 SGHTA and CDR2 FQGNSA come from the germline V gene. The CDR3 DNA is TGTGCCAGCAGCTTAACAGTCAGGAACATTCAGTACTTC. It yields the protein CASSLTVRNIQYF. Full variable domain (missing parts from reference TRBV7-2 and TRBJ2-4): GAGVSQSPSNKVTEKGKDVELRCDPISGHTALYWYRQSLGQGLEFLIYFQGNSAPDKSGLPSDRFSAERTGGSVSTLTIQRTQQEDSAVYLCASSLTVRNIQYFGAGTRLSVL.